The table lists the clone carrying this T cell receptor beta chain with a count of one. Its antigen is unknown. A read error may account for a junction end that differs from germline. Different DNA sequences within this sample yield the same CDR3. Germline assignment: CDR1 SQVTM and CDR2 ANQGSEA. The CDR3 consists of 13 residues. Only in-frame clones appear in the TCRdb table, and some are missing; sequencing was by immunoSEQ multiplex PCR. The sample lists 35,000 to 55,000 clones; 55% to 80% were seen once. The study treated chemo-refractory metastatic non-small-cell lung cancer patients with focal radiation plus ipilimumab CTLA-4 blockade. The sample comes from a study of radiotherapy plus CTLA-4 blockade in lung cancer. Study-wide context: Disease control reached approximately 31%, with objective responses in 15% to 20%.

General observations from the study: Strongest reported response predictors: early blood clone changes and post-radiation interferon-beta.

The source was peripheral blood, collected from a patient treated with radiotherapy plus ipilimumab. The source of this sequence is a human donor with non-small cell lung cancer who had a partial response to radiotherapy plus ipilimumab. The chain has TRBV29-1 and TRBJ1-1; D possibly corresponds to TRBD1 (6 bases). The CDR3 sequence is CSGHGQLNTEAFF. The CDR3 DNA sequence: TGCAGCGGACACGGACAGTTGAATACTGAAGCTTTCTTT. Together with reference TRBV29-1 and TRBJ1-1, the CDR3 gives the full variable domain: SAVISQKPSRDICQRGTSLTIQCQVDSQVTMMFWYRQQPGQSLTLIATANQGSEATYESGFVIDKFPISRPNLTFSTLTVSNMSPEDSSIYLCSGHGQLNTEAFFGQGTRLTVV.